The T cell receptor (beta chain) described here comes from a study of CD8+ T cells in alopecia areata. The germline V gene encodes CDR1 LNHDA and CDR2 SQIVND (reference sequence). The CDR3 consists of 12 residues. The V and J ends lost 7 bases and 6 bases respectively, with 12 bases between them. Stated treatment: oral pan-JAK inhibitor, 5-10 mg twice daily. cDNA reverse transcribed from extracted RNA served as the sequencing template. TCRdb's copy holds only in-frame clones and misses some; the assay was immunoSEQ multiplex PCR. The repertoire holds over 90,000 clones, with over 75% as singletons. V usage is TRBV19 and J usage is TRBJ1-2; D is ambiguous. The specimen was CD8+ T cells sorted from blood, collected between weeks 30 and 35, from a patient treated with tofacitinib. The TCR originated in a human donor with alopecia areata. The CDR3 region is CASTQAADGYTF. The CDR3 nucleotides read TGTGCCAGTACGCAGGCAGCCGATGGCTACACCTTC.